Listed below are T cell receptor beta chains from one sample, sequenced in a study of T-cell reconstitution after alpha-beta-depleted transplantation in children. TCRdb ran MiXCR on the PCR reads and lists one entry per CDR3 protein. The table lists hundreds of thousands of distinct CDR3 sequences, approximately 10% of them singletons. The sample consisted of PBMCs from the stem cell graft donor, taken from the stem cell graft. These receptor sequences come from a human donor who donated a stem cell graft to a child with acute lymphoblastic leukemia. Each CDR3 is given with its conserved first and last residue. A D gene is named only where the DNA matches it firmly. Rows may omit the clone size; those that give it use once, few, many or a size class.

TRBD2,TRBV20-1,TRBJ2-1,few,CSAIRTSGSYNEQFF
.,TRBV12-3/TRBV12-4,TRBJ1-3,few,CASSSTGARDTTIYF
.,TRBV13,TRBJ2-3,many,CASSLGRLEGHTQYF
TRBD1,TRBV2,TRBJ2-1,.,CATGQGSSYNEQFF
.,TRBV18,TRBJ2-7,few,CASSPSSYYDSYEQYF
.,TRBV7-9,TRBJ2-1,.,CAYQAGAYNEQFF
.,TRBV3-1,TRBJ2-7,many,CASANRGPGAYEQYF
.,TRBV20-1,TRBJ2-5,.,CSARGDQLETQYF
.,TRBV12-3/TRBV12-4,TRBJ2-5,few,CASSLRGRLETQYF
.,TRBV5-1,TRBJ2-3,.,CASSSDSSSTDTQYF